The entry that follows covers one TCR beta chain sequence. The entry originates in a study of cytomegalovirus exposure and HLA in healthy donors. The PCR was carried out with 60 Vbeta primers and 13 Jbeta primers. Profiled with immunoSEQ multiplex PCR; TCRdb holds only in-frame clones, not every one. The sample table includes under 70,000 clones. Every donor was a healthy person donating bone marrow. The sample was PBMCs. The receptor was derived from a woman between 25 and 40 years old in good health and CMV-seropositive.

CDR3 sequence (DNA): TGCAGCGTTCTATCAGCGGGAGATACGCAGTATTTT. This translates into CSVLSAGDTQYF. The chain uses TRBV29-1 and TRBJ2-3; D is possibly TRBD2 (6 bases). The CDR3 sequence is 12 residues long. Germline V CDR1 and CDR2: SQVTM, ANQGSEA. Trimming stripped 5 bases from V and 5 bases from J, with 11 bases between.